This TCR beta chain was sequenced for a study of blood T cell repertoires in COVID-19. Across the study: PBMCs, B-cell-depleted T cells, or T cells provided the cDNA or gDNA that made up the material.

Germline CDR1 and CDR2: SNHLY and FYNNEI. This CDR3 is built from 14 residues. This clone was seen a single time. The junction departs from the called germline gene at one end, perhaps through a read error. The data were produced by immunoSEQ multiplex PCR, yet TCRdb's version contains in-frame clones alone and is incomplete. The data show about 110,000 clones, 84% seen once. The source is a woman in her forties or fifties with acute or convalescent COVID-19. The chain joins TRBV2 to TRBJ1-2, with TRBD1 matching over 9 bases. Specimen: peripheral blood. This CDR3 is CVSRGQGNPYGYTF. Written as DNA, the CDR3 is TGTGTCAGCAGGGGACAGGGTAACCCCTATGGCTACACCTTC.